Below, 17 T cell receptor beta chains from the same sample are listed, as sequenced in a study of blood T cell repertoires in COVID-19. Here immunoSEQ multiplex PCR was the method, and the copy in TCRdb shows in-frame clones only, minus some. The data contain around 260,000 clones, 86% of them singletons. Sequencing was done on a sample of peripheral blood. The receptors were gathered from a man aged 25 to 45 with active or convalescent COVID-19.

CDR3 region: CASSFTGEQYF. CDR3 DNA: TGTGCCAGCAGCTTTACAGGGGAGCAGTACTTC. The chain is built from TRBV5-5 and TRBJ2-7; D might be TRBD1 (6 bases). Germline CDR1 reads SGHKS; CDR2 reads YYEKEE (reference sequence). This CDR3 is 11 amino acids long. The V end was cut by 2 bases, the J end by 7 bases, with 7 bases between.

The rearrangement joins TRBV7-9 to TRBJ1-2; no clear D gene. Germline CDR1 is SEHNR and CDR2 is FQNEAQ (reference sequence). Trimming pared 5 bases from V and 7 bases from J, leaving 20 bases between. CDR3 size: 15 residues. The CDR3 nucleotides are TGTGCCAGCAGCCCCCCACCGGGAAGGCCGGCTGGCTACACCTTC. It translates to CASSPPPGRPAGYTF.

The chain joins TRBV13 to TRBJ1-1, with 8 bases that match TRBD1. V trimming: 1 base; J trimming: 8 bases; junction bases outside the gene matches: 6. Germline V CDR1 and CDR2: PRHDT, FYEKMQ (reference sequence). The CDR3 spans 14 residues. In DNA form, the CDR3 reads TGTGCCAGCAGCTTAGAGGACAGGGTCCCCGAAGCTTTCTTT. As protein: CASSLEDRVPEAFF. Filled out from reference TRBV13 and TRBJ1-1, the complete variable domain reads AAGVIQSPRHLIKEKRETATLKCYPIPRHDTVYWYQQGPGQDPQFLISFYEKMQSDKGSIPDRFSAQQFSDYHSELNMSSLELGDSALYFCASSLEDRVPEAFFGQGTRLTVV.

The chain links TRBV11-2 to TRBJ2-5; tentative D call: TRBD1 (6 bases). The CDR3 has 12 residues. The V gene's germline CDR1 is SGHAT and CDR2 FQNNGV. V lost 4 bases to trimming and J lost 5 bases, with 8 bases between them. The CDR3 DNA reads as TGTGCCAGCAGCTCAGGGGTGGAGACCCAGTACTTC. Translation gives CASSSGVETQYF.

This clone has more than one count but fewer than ten. Here the CDR3 reads CASSFGTGDSGYTF. CDR3 sequence (DNA): TGTGCCAGCAGCTTTGGGACAGGGGATAGCGGCTACACCTTC. This chain links TRBV5-5 with TRBJ1-2; 10 bases line up with TRBD1. After removal of 2 bases from V and 8 bases from J, the junction contained 6 bases not matched to a gene. The germline V gene has CDR1 SGHKS and CDR2 YYEKEE (reference sequence). The CDR3 contains 14 residues.

The CDR3 DNA reads TGCGCCAGCAGCCAAATGACTAGCGCTAGCACAGATACGCAGTATTTT. It yields the protein CASSQMTSASTDTQYF. The chain combines TRBV4-1 with TRBJ2-3, with 8 nucleotides matching TRBD2. Germline V gene sequence: CDR1 MGHRA, CDR2 YSYEKL. This CDR3 has 16 amino acids. V was clipped by 2 bases and J by 0 bases; unmatched bases: 4.

The J gene is TRBJ2-3, the V gene TRBV19, with TRBD2 identical over 8 bases. Germline values: CDR1 LNHDA, CDR2 SQIVND (reference sequence). J gave up 2 bases and V 7 bases, and 17 bases lay outside the gene matches. CDR3 length: 18 residues. The CDR3 reads CASKVKLGRGGPTDTQYF. The CDR3 nucleotides read TGTGCCAGTAAAGTAAAGCTTGGACGGGGGGGACCCACAGATACGCAGTATTTT. The whole variable domain, filled in from reference TRBV19 and TRBJ2-3, reads DGGITQSPKYLFRKEGQNVTLSCEQNLNHDAMYWYRQDPGQGLRLIYYSQIVNDFQKGDIAEGYSVSREKKESFPLTVTSAQKNPTAFYLCASKVKLGRGGPTDTQYFGPGTRLTVL.

The chain carries TRBV5-1 and TRBJ1-6, with TRBD1 matching over 8 bases. This CDR3 has 15 amino acids. The junction had 4 bases not matched to a gene; V was cut back by 3 bases and J by 5 bases. The germline gives CDR1 SGHRS, CDR2 YFSETQ. CDR3 nucleotides: TGCGCCAGCAGCTCAGGGGGCGGGGATAATTCACCCCTCCACTTT. This translates into CASSSGGGDNSPLHF.

The rearrangement joins TRBV10-3 to TRBJ1-1, with D tentatively TRBD1 (5 bases). Trimming took off 4 bases at V and 5 bases at J, with 14 bases between the two ends. CDR3 length equals 14 residues. Germline CDR1 and CDR2: ENHRY and SYGVKD. Here the CDR3 DNA reads TGTGCCATCAGTGGCCAAATCGGGGGAACTGAAGCTTTCTTT. Translation gives CAISGQIGGTEAFF.

V gene TRBV3-1 (or the pseudogene TRBV3-2) combines with J gene TRBJ1-6; no reliable D call. CDR3 length: 14 residues. V shed 1 base and J shed 10 bases, with 11 bases lying between them. Germline V CDR1 and CDR2: LGHDT, YNNKEL (reference sequence). CDR3 sequence (DNA): TGTGCCAGCAGCCAAGCCGGGATTAAATCACCCCTCCACTTT. Translating it yields CASSQAGIKSPLHF.

This clone was seen only a few times. The chain links TRBV6-5 to TRBJ1-4; D is uncertain. Germline CDR1 MNHEY, CDR2 SVGAGI. V lost 5 bases, J lost 13 bases, and 23 bases lay in between. The CDR3 spans 15 residues. Here the CDR3 reads CASSTRAGEEGGLFF. As DNA, the CDR3 is TGTGCCAGCAGTACCCGTGCGGGAGAGGAAGGAGGACTGTTTTTT.

J is TRBJ2-7 and V is TRBV5-4, with a tentative D call TRBD2 (5 bases). This CDR3 contains 15 residues. Germline values: CDR1 SGHNT, CDR2 YYREEE (reference sequence). V lost 1 base, J lost 3 bases, and 14 bases lay in between. CDR3 loop: CASSLSPSSNYEQYF. CDR3 DNA: TGTGCCAGCAGCTTGTCTCCTAGCAGTAACTACGAGCAGTACTTC. Based on the CDR3 plus reference TRBV5-4 and TRBJ2-7, the full variable domain is ETGVTQSPTHLIKTRGQQVTLRCSSQSGHNTVSWYQQALGQGPQFIFQYYREEENGRGNFPPRFSGLQFPNYSSELNVNALELDDSALYLCASSLSPSSNYEQYFGPGTRLTVT.

Concerning this clone: At one boundary the junction diverges from the germline segment, which might be a read error. This sequence joins TRBV6-5 and TRBJ1-1; the D gene is possibly TRBD1 (5 bases). The V gene's germline CDR1 is MNHEY and CDR2 SVGAGI. There are 15 residues in the CDR3. The CDR3 coding sequence is TGTGCCAGCAGTGACTCGGGGCAAAGGAACACTGAAGCTTTCTTT. It encodes CASSDSGQRNTEAFF.

This clone was observed a handful of times. The chain is built from TRBV6-5 and TRBJ1-2, with TRBD1 as a possible D gene (6 bases). This CDR3 comprises 12 residues. Germline V gene data show CDR1 as MNHEY and CDR2 as SVGAGI. The V end was cut by 10 bases, the J end by 8 bases, with 17 bases between. The CDR3 DNA reads as TGTGCCACCGGACAGTCAATGGGGGGCTACACCTTC. Protein product: CATGQSMGGYTF.

This clone appeared once. This rearrangement joins TRBV7-9 to TRBJ1-1; TRBD1 agrees at 10 bases. V was pared by 5 bases and J by 7 bases, with 1 base of the junction left unmatched. The length of the CDR3 is 12 residues. From germline, CDR1 is SEHNR and CDR2 FQNEAQ (reference sequence). CDR3 DNA sequence: TGTGCCAGCAGCAGGGACAGGGGTGAAGCTTTCTTT. It yields the protein CASSRDRGEAFF.

The CDR3 coding sequence is TGTGCCTGGACTAGCGGGACTAGCGGGGGGGGTGAGCAGTTCTTC. Translation: CAWTSGTSGGGEQFF. The chain combines TRBV30 with TRBJ2-1; TRBD2 agrees at 16 bases. This CDR3 is 15 amino acids long. V shed 4 bases and J 9 bases; nucleotides not matched to a gene: 6. Germline-derived CDR1 and CDR2 are GTSNPN and SVGIG (reference sequence).

V usage is TRBV7-9 and J usage is TRBJ2-7, with 11 bases aligning to TRBD2. V lost 5 bases, J lost 0 bases, and 3 bases stayed unmatched. The CDR3 loop spans 15 amino acids. Germline V lookup: CDR1 SEHNR, CDR2 FQNEAQ (reference sequence). Written as DNA, the CDR3 is TGTGCCAGCAGCGGGACTAGCGGAACCTCCTACGAGCAGTACTTC. Its protein product is CASSGTSGTSYEQYF.